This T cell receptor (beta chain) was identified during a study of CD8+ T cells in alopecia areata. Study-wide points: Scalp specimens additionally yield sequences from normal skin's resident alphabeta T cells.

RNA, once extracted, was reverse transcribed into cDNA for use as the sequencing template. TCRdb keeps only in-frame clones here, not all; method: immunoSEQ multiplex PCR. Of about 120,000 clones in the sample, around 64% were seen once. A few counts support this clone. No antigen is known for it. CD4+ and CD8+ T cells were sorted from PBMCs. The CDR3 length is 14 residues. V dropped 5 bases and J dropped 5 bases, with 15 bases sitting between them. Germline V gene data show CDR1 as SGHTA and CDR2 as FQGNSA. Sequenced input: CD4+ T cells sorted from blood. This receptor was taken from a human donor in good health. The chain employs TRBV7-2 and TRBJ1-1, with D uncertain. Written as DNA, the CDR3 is TGTGCCAGCAGCCCCGTCCGGACGGGGACTGAAGCTTTCTTT. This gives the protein CASSPVRTGTEAFF.